This T cell receptor (beta chain) appears in the sequencing data of a study of blood T cell repertoires in COVID-19. Study-wide background: The origin of the acute and convalescent COVID-19 samples was the United States, Italy and Spain.

The V gene's germline CDR1 is SGHNT and CDR2 YYREEE (reference sequence). The CDR3 loop spans 14 amino acids. The V gene lost 0 bases and the J gene lost 4 bases, with 9 bases spanning the gap. TCRdb's table, derived via immunoSEQ multiplex PCR, lists solely in-frame clones and lacks some. Among 90,000 to 100,000 clones, 87% were seen once, and the ten largest hold 4% to 5.5%. This TCR came from a man between 65 and 85 years old with acute or convalescent COVID-19. Sequencing was done on a sample of peripheral blood. The rearrangement joins TRBV5-4 to TRBJ2-3; perhaps TRBD2 as D (6 bases). The CDR3 reads CASSLDAGSDTQYF. The CDR3 coding sequence is TGTGCCAGCAGCTTGGATGCGGGATCAGATACGCAGTATTTT.